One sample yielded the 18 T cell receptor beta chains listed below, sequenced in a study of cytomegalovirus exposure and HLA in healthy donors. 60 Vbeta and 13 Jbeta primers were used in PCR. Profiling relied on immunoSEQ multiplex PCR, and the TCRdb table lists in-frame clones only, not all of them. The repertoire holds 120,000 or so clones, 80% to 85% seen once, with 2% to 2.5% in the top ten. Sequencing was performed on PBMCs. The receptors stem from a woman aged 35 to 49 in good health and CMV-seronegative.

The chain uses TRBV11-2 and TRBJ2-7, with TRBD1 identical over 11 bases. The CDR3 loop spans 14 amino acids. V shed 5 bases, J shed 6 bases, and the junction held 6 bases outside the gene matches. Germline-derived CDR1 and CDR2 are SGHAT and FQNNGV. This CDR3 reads CASSPDRGRGEQYF. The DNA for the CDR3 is TGTGCCAGCAGCCCGGACAGGGGGCGAGGCGAGCAGTACTTC.

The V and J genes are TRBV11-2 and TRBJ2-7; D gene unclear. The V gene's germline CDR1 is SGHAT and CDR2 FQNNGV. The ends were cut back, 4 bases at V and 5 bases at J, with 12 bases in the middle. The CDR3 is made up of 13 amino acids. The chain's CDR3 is CASSSWAKDEQYF. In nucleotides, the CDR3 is TGTGCCAGCAGCTCATGGGCTAAGGACGAGCAGTACTTC.

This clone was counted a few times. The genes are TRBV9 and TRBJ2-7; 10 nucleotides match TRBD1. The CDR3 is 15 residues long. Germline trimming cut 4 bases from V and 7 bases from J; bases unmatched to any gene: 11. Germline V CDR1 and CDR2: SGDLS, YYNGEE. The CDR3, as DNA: TGTGCCAGCAGCCTTGGGACAGGGGCGAGGGGGGAGCAGTACTTC. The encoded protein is CASSLGTGARGEQYF.

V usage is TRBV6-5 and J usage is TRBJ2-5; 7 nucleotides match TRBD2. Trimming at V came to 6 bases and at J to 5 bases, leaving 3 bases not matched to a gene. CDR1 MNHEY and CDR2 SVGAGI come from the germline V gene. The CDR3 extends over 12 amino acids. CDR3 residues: CASSSGGETQYF. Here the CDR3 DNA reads TGTGCCAGCAGCTCCGGGGGGGAGACCCAGTACTTC.

In nucleotides, the CDR3 is TGTGCCAGACCTAGCTGGTGGAAGCGGGACGGGAATCACACAGATACGCAGTATTTT. Encoded protein: CARPSWWKRDGNHTDTQYF. V and J are TRBV19 and TRBJ2-3; 7 nucleotides match TRBD2. The junction had 23 bases not matched to a gene; V was cut back by 9 bases and J by 2 bases. From germline, CDR1 is LNHDA and CDR2 SQIVND (reference sequence). The CDR3 covers 19 residues. Variable domain in full (rest from reference TRBV19 and TRBJ2-3): DGGITQSPKYLFRKEGQNVTLSCEQNLNHDAMYWYRQDPGQGLRLIYYSQIVNDFQKGDIAEGYSVSREKKESFPLTVTSAQKNPTAFYLCARPSWWKRDGNHTDTQYFGPGTRLTVL.

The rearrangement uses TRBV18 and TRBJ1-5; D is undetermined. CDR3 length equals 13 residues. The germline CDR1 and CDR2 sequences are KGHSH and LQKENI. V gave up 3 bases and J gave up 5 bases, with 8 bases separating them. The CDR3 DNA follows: TGTGCCAGCTCACCTTCGCCGGATCAGCCCCAGCATTTT. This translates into CASSPSPDQPQHF.

CDR3 region: CASSLTEKLAGEGKLFF. DNA for the CDR3: TGTGCCAGCAGCTTAACCGAGAAGTTGGCAGGGGAAGGAAAACTGTTTTTT. J is TRBJ1-4 and V is TRBV7-9; weak D call: TRBD1 (6 bases). V was pared by 2 bases and J by 10 bases, with 23 bases between. Germline V CDR1 and CDR2: SEHNR, FQNEAQ (reference sequence). This CDR3 is built from 17 residues.

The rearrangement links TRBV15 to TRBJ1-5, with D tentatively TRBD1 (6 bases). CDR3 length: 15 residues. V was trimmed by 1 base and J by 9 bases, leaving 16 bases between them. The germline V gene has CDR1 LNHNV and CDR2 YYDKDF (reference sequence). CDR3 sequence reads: CATSRGLGGLGPQHF. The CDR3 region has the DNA TGTGCCACCAGCAGAGGACTCGGGGGGCTAGGGCCCCAGCATTTT.

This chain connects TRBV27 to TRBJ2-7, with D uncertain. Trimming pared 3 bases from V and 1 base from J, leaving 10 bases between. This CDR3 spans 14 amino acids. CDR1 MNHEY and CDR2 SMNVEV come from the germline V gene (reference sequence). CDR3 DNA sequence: TGTGCCAGCAGTTTGGCCGACTCATCCTACGAGCAGTACTTC. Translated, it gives CASSLADSSYEQYF.

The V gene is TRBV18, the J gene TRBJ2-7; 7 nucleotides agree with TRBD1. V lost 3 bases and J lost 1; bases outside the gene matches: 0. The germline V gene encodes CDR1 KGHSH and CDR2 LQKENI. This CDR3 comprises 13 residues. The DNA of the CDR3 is TGTGCCAGCTCACCGACAGGGTCCTACGAGCAGTACTTC. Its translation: CASSPTGSYEQYF.

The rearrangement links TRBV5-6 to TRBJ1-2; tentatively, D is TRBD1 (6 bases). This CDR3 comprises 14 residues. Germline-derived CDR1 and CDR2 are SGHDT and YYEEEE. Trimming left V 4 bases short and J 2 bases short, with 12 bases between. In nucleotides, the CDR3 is TGTGCCAGCAGCATGAAAACAGGGAACTATGGCTACACCTTC. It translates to CASSMKTGNYGYTF.

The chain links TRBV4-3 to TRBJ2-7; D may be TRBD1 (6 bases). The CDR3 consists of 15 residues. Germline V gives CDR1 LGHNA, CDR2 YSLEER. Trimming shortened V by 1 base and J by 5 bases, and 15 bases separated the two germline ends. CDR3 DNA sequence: TGCGCCAGCAGCCAAGGTGGCGTAGGGGACAACGAGCAGTACTTC. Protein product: CASSQGGVGDNEQYF.

Here the CDR3 reads CASSPEVRSGEKLFF. The CDR3 DNA sequence: TGTGCCAGCTCACCAGAGGTCCGTTCGGGGGAAAAACTGTTTTTT. The rearrangement uses TRBV18 and TRBJ1-4, with D uncertain. V lost 2 bases to trimming and J lost 8 bases, with 15 bases between them. CDR3 size: 15 residues. Germline assignment: CDR1 KGHSH and CDR2 LQKENI.

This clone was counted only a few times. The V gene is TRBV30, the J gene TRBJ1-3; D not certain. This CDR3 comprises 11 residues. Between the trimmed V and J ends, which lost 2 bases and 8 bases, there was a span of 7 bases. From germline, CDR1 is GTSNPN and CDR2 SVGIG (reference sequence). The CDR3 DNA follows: TGTGCCTGGAGTATGGAGTACACCATATATTTT. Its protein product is CAWSMEYTIYF.

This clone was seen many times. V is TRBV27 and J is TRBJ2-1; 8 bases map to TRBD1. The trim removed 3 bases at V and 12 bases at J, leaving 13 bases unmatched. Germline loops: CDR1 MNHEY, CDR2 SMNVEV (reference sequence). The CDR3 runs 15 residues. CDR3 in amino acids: CASSLRAGGYVGQFF. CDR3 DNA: TGTGCCAGCAGTTTGAGGGCAGGGGGCTACGTTGGGCAGTTCTTC.

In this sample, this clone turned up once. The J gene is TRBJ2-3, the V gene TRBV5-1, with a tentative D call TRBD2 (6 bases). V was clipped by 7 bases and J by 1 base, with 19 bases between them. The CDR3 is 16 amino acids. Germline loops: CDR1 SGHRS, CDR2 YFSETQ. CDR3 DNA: TGCGCCAGCGGAGGGGACGGACTACTTCGCACAGATACGCAGTATTTT. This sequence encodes CASGGDGLLRTDTQYF.

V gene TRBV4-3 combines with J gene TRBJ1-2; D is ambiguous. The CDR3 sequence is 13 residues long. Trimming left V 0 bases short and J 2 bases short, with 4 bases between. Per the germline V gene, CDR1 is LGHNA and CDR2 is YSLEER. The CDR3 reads CASSQDRNYGYTF. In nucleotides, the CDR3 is TGCGCCAGCAGCCAAGACAGAAACTATGGCTACACCTTC.

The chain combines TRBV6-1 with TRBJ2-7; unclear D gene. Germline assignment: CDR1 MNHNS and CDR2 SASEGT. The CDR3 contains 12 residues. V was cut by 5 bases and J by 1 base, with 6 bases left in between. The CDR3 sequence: CASSHSSYEQYF. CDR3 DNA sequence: TGTGCCAGCAGTCATAGTTCCTACGAGCAGTACTTC.